This TCR beta chain stems from a study of human T cells and chemical hapten exposure. On the study more broadly: Patch testing was performed with 0.01% DPC on the upper back, with reading at 6 days.

TCRdb re-called the RACE reads with MiXCR, one entry per CDR3 protein. The data hold roughly 380,000 distinct CDR3 sequences, with approximately 5.1% observed a single time. Noted time point: pre-sensitization, week 0. The treatment denotes: therapeutic diphenylcyclopropenone sensitization with weekly scalp DPC. V lost 7 bases and J 4 bases, leaving 12 bases between the germline ends. This CDR3 has 13 amino acids. In germline, CDR1 is MNHEY, CDR2 SMNVEV (reference sequence). Many counts were recorded for this clonotype. The target antigen is unknown. Points from the study as a whole: There were significantly more large CDR3 similarity clusters among expanded TCRs than among controls.

This specimen consisted of whole blood, obtained in connection with sensitization to the hapten diphenylcyclopropenone (DPC). This TCR was recovered from a woman in her 50s with alopecia areata. Some clones in this sample may be carry-over from other donors' samples. The J gene is TRBJ2-3, the V gene TRBV27; the D is unclear. CDR3 bases: TGTGCCAGCACCCCCTCGATAGCAGATACGCAGTATTTT. This translates into CASTPSIADTQYF.